Sequencing of this T cell receptor beta chain was carried out in a study of blood T cell repertoires in COVID-19. On the study more broadly: Material from acute and convalescent COVID-19 was sourced from the United States, Italy and Spain.

V gave up 4 bases and J gave up 0 bases, with 12 bases separating them. The CDR3 has 15 amino acids. Germline V gene sequence: CDR1 MGHRA, CDR2 YSYEKL. Authors' methods: Cell counts per sample came from amplifying reference gene primers. Libraries were prepared by immunoSEQ multiplex PCR; TCRdb keeps only in-frame clonotypes and omits some of them. D and trimming were read from the DNA, whereas the V and J calls and clone size are those reported in that table. Of about 210,000 clones in the sample, around 80% were seen once. The TCR was taken from a man between 50 and 59 years old with active or convalescent COVID-19. Material for sequencing was peripheral blood. The chain uses TRBV4-1 and TRBJ1-1; D not resolved. The CDR3 DNA sequence: TGCGCCAGCAGCCCTATCCGGGGTTTGAACACTGAAGCTTTCTTT. Protein product: CASSPIRGLNTEAFF.